The text below deals with one T cell receptor beta chain. The length of the CDR3 is 15 residues. Germline CDR1 is MDHEN and CDR2 is SYDVKM. After removal of 5 bases from V and 7 bases from J, the junction contained 9 bases not matched to a gene. This entry is derived from a study of T cell responses to AZD1222 COVID-19 vaccine. Clones were sequenced by immunoSEQ multiplex PCR, and TCRdb holds only the in-frame ones, with some missing. The sample has around 86,000 clones, roughly 89% seen once. The sequence came from an adult in good health. Sequencing used peripheral blood, obtained on day 0 of AZD1222 vaccination. V gene TRBV28 combines with J gene TRBJ1-4; TRBD1 matches 8 bases. DNA of the CDR3: TGTGCCAGCAGTCCGTCTCAGGGGGCGAGTGAAAAACTGTTTTTT. Amino acid sequence: CASSPSQGASEKLFF.